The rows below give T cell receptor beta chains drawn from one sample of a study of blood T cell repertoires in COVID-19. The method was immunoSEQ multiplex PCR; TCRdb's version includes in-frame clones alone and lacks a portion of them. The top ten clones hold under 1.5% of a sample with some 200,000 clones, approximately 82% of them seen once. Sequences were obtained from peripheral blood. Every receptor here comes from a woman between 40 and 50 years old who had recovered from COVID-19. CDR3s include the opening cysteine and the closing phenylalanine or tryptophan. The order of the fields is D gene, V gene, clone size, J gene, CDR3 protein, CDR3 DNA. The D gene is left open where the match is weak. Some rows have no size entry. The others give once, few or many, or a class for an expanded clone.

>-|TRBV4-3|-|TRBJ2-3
CASSPRTAQGTDTQYF
TGCGCCAGCAGCCCAAGGACGGCCCAGGGTACAGATACGCAGTATTTT
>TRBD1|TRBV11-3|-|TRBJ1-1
CASSTQGDTEAFF
TGTGCCAGCAGCACTCAGGGGGACACTGAAGCTTTCTTT
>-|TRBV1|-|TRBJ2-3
CTSSQDQASGDSTDTQYF
TGCACCAGCAGCCAAGATCAGGCTAGCGGGGACTCCACAGATACGCAGTATTTT
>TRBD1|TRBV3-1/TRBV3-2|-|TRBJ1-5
CASSQSDRNNQPQHF
TGTGCCAGCAGCCAATCGGACAGGAACAATCAGCCCCAGCATTTT
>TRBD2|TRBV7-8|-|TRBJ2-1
CASSLDPSGGVNEQFF
TGTGCCAGCAGCTTAGATCCTAGCGGGGGGGTTAATGAGCAGTTCTTC
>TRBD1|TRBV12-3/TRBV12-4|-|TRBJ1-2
CASSLQGAYGYTF
TGTGCCAGCAGTCTTCAGGGGGCGTATGGCTACACCTTC
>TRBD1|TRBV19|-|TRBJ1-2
CASTMGTGAYGYTF
TGTGCCAGTACCATGGGGACAGGTGCCTATGGCTACACCTTC
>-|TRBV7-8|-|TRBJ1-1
CASSWWGTHWGNTEAFF
TGTGCCAGCAGCTGGTGGGGGACTCACTGGGGGAACACTGAAGCTTTCTTT
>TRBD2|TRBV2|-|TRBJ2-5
CASSAGLAGEETQYF
TGTGCCAGCAGTGCAGGGCTAGCGGGGGAAGAGACCCAGTACTTC
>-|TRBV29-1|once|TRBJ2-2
CSVTGQPNTGELFF
TGCAGCGTGACGGGACAACCGAACACCGGGGAGCTGTTTTTT
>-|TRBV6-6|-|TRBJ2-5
CASSYGLNQETQYF
TGTGCCAGCAGTTACGGACTAAACCAAGAGACCCAGTACTTC
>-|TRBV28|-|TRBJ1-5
CASSLGTVIQPQHF
TGTGCCAGCAGTCTCGGAACAGTTATTCAGCCCCAGCATTTT
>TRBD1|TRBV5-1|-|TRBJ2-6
CASSLPNTGETGANVLTF
TGCGCCAGCAGCTTGCCGAATACAGGGGAAACTGGGGCCAACGTCCTGACTTTC
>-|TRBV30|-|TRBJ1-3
CAWSVHGNTIYF
TGTGCCTGGAGTGTACATGGAAACACCATATATTTT
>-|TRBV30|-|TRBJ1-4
CAWSVLGAGEKLFF
TGTGCCTGGAGTGTATTGGGGGCCGGTGAAAAACTGTTTTTT
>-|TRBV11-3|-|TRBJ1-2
CASSLKSNYGYTF
TGTGCCAGCAGCTTAAAGAGTAACTATGGCTACACCTTC
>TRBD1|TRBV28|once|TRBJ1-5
CASSSPGTVNQPQHF
TGTGCCAGCAGTTCCCCCGGGACAGTCAATCAGCCCCAGCATTTT
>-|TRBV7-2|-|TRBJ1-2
CASSLGGGVRENGYTF
TGTGCCAGCAGCTTAGGTGGAGGGGTGAGGGAAAATGGCTACACCTTC
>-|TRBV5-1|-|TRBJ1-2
CASSLQGTGNYGYTF
TGCGCCAGCAGCCTACAGGGTACGGGTAACTATGGCTACACCTTC
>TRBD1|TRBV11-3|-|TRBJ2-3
CASSLSTGGTDTQYF
TGTGCCAGCAGCCTTTCGACAGGGGGAACAGATACGCAGTATTTT
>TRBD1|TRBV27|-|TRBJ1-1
CASSRIPGQRLNTEAFF
TGTGCCAGCAGTAGAATACCGGGACAGAGACTGAACACTGAAGCTTTCTTT
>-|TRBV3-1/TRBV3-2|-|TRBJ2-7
CASSQVRQPYEQYF
TGTGCCAGCAGCCAAGTGCGGCAGCCCTACGAGCAGTACTTC
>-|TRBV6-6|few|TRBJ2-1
CASSLLDTYNEQFF
TGTGCCAGCAGCCTCCTGGACACCTACAATGAGCAGTTCTTC
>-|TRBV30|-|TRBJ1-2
CAYRTAFFRGNYGYTF
TGTGCCTACCGGACAGCGTTCTTCAGGGGAAACTATGGCTACACCTTC
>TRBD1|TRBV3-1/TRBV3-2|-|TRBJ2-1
CASSLSPGQTPSVF
TGTGCCAGCAGCCTTTCTCCGGGACAGACCCCCTCGGTCTTC
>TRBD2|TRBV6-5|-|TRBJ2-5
CASSYSRAGVGETQYF
TGTGCCAGCAGTTACTCGAGGGCGGGGGTAGGGGAGACCCAGTACTTC
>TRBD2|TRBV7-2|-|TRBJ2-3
CASSLGLAGDTQYF
TGCGCCAGCAGCTTAGGACTAGCTGGTGATACGCAGTATTTT
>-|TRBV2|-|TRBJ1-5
CASSLRTALPRGNQPQHF
TGTGCCAGCAGTCTTCGGACTGCGCTCCCGAGGGGCAATCAGCCCCAGCATTTT
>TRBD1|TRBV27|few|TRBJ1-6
CASSLITGGNSPLHF
TGTGCCAGCAGTTTAATAACAGGGGGGAATTCACCCCTCCACTTT
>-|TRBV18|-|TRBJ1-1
CASSPSSGTEAFF
TGTGCCAGCTCACCCTCCTCAGGCACTGAAGCTTTCTTT
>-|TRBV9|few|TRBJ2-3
CASSVVSIGTDTQYF
TGTGCCAGCAGCGTAGTTAGTATTGGTACAGATACGCAGTATTTT
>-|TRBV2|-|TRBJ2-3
CASSIRDNLSPDTQYF
TGTGCCAGCAGTATCCGGGACAACCTGTCCCCAGATACGCAGTATTTT
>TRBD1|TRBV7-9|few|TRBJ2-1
CASRSGQGVLHEQFF
TGTGCCAGCAGATCCGGACAGGGGGTCCTCCATGAGCAGTTCTTC
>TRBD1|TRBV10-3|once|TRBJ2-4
CAISDRDRGRDIQYF
TGTGCCATCAGTGATAGGGACAGGGGTAGGGACATTCAGTACTTC
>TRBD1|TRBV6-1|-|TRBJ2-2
CASSEAVTGARELFF
TGTGCCAGCAGTGAAGCGGTGACAGGGGCCCGGGAGCTGTTTTTT
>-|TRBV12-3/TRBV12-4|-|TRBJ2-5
CASSLRSQETQYF
TGTGCCAGCAGTTTAAGGAGCCAAGAGACCCAGTACTTC
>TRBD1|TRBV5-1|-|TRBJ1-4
CASSWDRTATNEKLFF
TGCGCCAGCAGTTGGGACAGAACTGCAACTAATGAAAAACTGTTTTTT
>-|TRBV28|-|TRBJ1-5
CASSLQGWGNQPQHF
TGTGCCAGCAGTTTACAGGGATGGGGCAATCAGCCCCAGCATTTT
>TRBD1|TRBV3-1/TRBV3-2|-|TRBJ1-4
CASSQGQGAGEKLFF
TGTGCCAGCAGCCAAGGGCAGGGGGCAGGTGAAAAACTGTTTTTT
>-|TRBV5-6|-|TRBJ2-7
CASSLVEAGEQYF
TGTGCCAGCAGCTTGGTGGAGGCGGGGGAGCAGTACTTC
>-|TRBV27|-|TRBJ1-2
CASRQTLPNYGYTF
TGTGCCAGCAGACAGACCCTTCCTAACTATGGCTACACCTTC
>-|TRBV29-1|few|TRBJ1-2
CSVTLLRVSYTF
TGCAGCGTTACTCTGCTCCGGGTTAGCTACACCTTC
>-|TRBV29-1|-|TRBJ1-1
CSVVGQMNTEAFF
TGCAGCGTTGTGGGGCAGATGAACACTGAAGCTTTCTTT
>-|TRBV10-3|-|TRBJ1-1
CAISESGGASTEAFF
TGTGCCATCAGTGAGTCGGGGGGGGCCAGCACTGAAGCTTTCTTT
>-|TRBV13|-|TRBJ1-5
CASSLGGAQPQHF
TGTGCCAGCAGCTTAGGAGGAGCTCAGCCCCAGCATTTT
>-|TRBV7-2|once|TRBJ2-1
CASSLAAGDNEQFF
TGTGCCAGCAGCTTAGCCGCCGGGGACAATGAGCAGTTCTTC
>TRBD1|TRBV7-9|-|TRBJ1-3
CASSSTGGPGNTIYF
TGTGCCAGCAGCTCAACAGGGGGGCCTGGAAACACCATATATTTT
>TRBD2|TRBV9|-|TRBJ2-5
CASSSTGTSGETQYF
TGTGCCAGCAGCTCTACCGGGACTAGCGGGGAGACCCAGTACTTC
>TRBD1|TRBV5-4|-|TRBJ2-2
CASRSDRANTGELFF
TGTGCCAGCAGAAGTGACAGGGCGAACACCGGGGAGCTGTTTTTT
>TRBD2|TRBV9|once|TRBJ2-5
CASSVTTSGGRETQYF
TGTGCCAGCAGCGTAACTACTAGCGGGGGTCGAGAGACCCAGTACTTC
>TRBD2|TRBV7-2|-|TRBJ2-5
CASNQLAGGKETQYF
TGTGCCAGCAACCAACTAGCGGGGGGGAAAGAGACCCAGTACTTC
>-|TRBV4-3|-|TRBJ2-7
CASSHGTQGPYEQYF
TGCGCCAGCAGCCATGGAACGCAGGGCCCCTACGAGCAGTACTTC
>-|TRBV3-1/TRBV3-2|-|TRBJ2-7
CASSQAVRGHEQYF
TGTGCCAGCAGCCAAGCGGTTAGGGGCCACGAGCAGTACTTC